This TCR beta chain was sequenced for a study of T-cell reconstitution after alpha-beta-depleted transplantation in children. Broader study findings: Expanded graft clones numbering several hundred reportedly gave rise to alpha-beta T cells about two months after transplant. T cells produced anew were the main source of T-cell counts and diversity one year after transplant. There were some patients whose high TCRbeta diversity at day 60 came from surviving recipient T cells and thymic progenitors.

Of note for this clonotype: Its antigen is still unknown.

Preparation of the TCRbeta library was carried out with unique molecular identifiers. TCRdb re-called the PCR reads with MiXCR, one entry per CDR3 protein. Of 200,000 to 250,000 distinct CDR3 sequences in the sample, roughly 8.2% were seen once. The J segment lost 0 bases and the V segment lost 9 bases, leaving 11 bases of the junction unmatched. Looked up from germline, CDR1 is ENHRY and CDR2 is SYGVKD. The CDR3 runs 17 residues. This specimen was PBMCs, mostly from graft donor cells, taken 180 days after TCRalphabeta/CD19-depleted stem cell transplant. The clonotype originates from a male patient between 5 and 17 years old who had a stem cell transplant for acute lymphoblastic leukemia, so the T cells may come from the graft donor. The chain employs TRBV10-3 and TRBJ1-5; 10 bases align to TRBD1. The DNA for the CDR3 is TGTGCCATGGGCCATAGGACAGGGGGGTATAGCAATCAGCCCCAGCATTTT. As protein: CAMGHRTGGYSNQPQHF.